The 29 T cell receptor beta chains below were found in one sample sequenced in a study of cytomegalovirus exposure and HLA in healthy donors. Amplification used 60 Vbeta primers and 13 Jbeta primers. The method was immunoSEQ multiplex PCR; TCRdb's version includes in-frame clones alone and lacks a portion of them. The data contain some 85,000 clones, under 85% of them singletons. The sequencing input was PBMCs. The receptor source for this set is a male donor in good health and CMV-seronegative.

The chain carries TRBV30 and TRBJ2-7, with D possibly being TRBD2 (6 bases). V lost 2 bases to trimming and J lost 3 bases, with 17 bases between them. The CDR3 contains 15 residues. Germline lookup yields CDR1 GTSNPN and CDR2 SVGIG (reference sequence). The CDR3 DNA reads TGTGCCTGGAGTCCAAGGGACTTCTACCACTACGAGCAGTACTTC. Its translation is CAWSPRDFYHYEQYF. The whole variable domain, filled in from reference TRBV30 and TRBJ2-7, reads SQTIHQWPATLVQPVGSPLSLECTVEGTSNPNLYWYRQAAGRGLQLLFYSVGIGQISSEVPQNLSASRPQDRQFILSSKKLLLSDSGFYLCAWSPRDFYHYEQYFGPGTRLTVT.

DNA for the CDR3: TGCAGCGTTGTTCTAGCGGGAGGGTCTTTCCAGTATTTT. Encoded protein: CSVVLAGGSFQYF. This rearrangement joins TRBV29-1 to TRBJ2-3; TRBD2 aligns across 12 bases. CDR1 SQVTM and CDR2 ANQGSEA come from the germline V gene. The CDR3 spans 13 residues. The V and J ends lost 4 bases and 12 bases, in that order; junction bases with no gene match: 8.

The rearrangement uses TRBV14 and TRBJ1-6; D is unresolved. Trimming took off 0 bases at V and 7 bases at J, with 10 bases between the two ends. Germline V gene data show CDR1 as SGHDN and CDR2 as FVKESK. CDR3 length: 15 amino acids. The CDR3 protein is CASSQDQVLNSPLHF. CDR3 coding DNA: TGTGCCAGCAGCCAAGATCAGGTTTTGAATTCACCCCTCCACTTT.

The rearrangement joins TRBV9 to TRBJ1-5; D not certain. Germline CDR1 reads SGDLS; CDR2 reads YYNGEE. The V gene lost 3 bases and the J gene lost 2 bases, with 18 bases spanning the gap. This CDR3 contains 17 residues. The CDR3 reads CASSAGLEPLGNQPQHF. CDR3 in DNA: TGTGCCAGCAGCGCTGGCCTCGAACCACTAGGCAATCAGCCCCAGCATTTT.

J is TRBJ1-1 and V is TRBV5-1; weak D call: TRBD1 (6 bases). The V end was cut by 3 bases, the J end by 4 bases, with 16 bases between. CDR3 size: 15 residues. Germline V gene lookup returns CDR1 SGHRS and CDR2 YFSETQ. The CDR3 nucleotides read TGCGCCAGCAGCTCGGACAGTTCCCGAGCCACTGAAGCTTTCTTT. This translates into CASSSDSSRATEAFF. The entire variable domain, with the rest obtained from reference TRBV5-1 and TRBJ1-1, is as follows: KAGVTQTPRYLIKTRGQQVTLSCSPISGHRSVSWYQQTPGQGLQFLFEYFSETQRNKGNFPGRFSGRQFSNSRSEMNVSTLELGDSALYLCASSSDSSRATEAFFGQGTRLTVV.

This chain uses TRBV7-5 with TRBJ1-6; the table calls TRBD1, which could not be checked here. TRBV7-5 is reported as a pseudogene. CDR3 size: 18 residues. CDR3 in amino acids: CARSLNRTGLSYNSPLHF. In nucleotides, the CDR3 is TGTGCCAGAAGCTTAAACCGGACAGGCCTCTCCTATAATTCACCCCTCCACTTT.

This clone has more than one count but fewer than ten. V usage is TRBV18 and J usage is TRBJ1-2; 7 nucleotides match TRBD1. This CDR3 comprises 16 residues. V lost 3 bases, J lost 0 bases, and 7 bases stayed unmatched. Germline V gene sequence: CDR1 KGHSH, CDR2 LQKENI. DNA of the CDR3: TGTGCCAGCTCACCGACCGACAGGGTTCCTAACTATGGCTACACCTTC. It codes for CASSPTDRVPNYGYTF.

The rearrangement joins TRBV28 to TRBJ2-1; tentative D call: TRBD2 (6 bases). V dropped 8 bases and J dropped 2 bases, with 19 bases sitting between them. The germline gives CDR1 MDHEN, CDR2 SYDVKM. This CDR3 spans 16 amino acids. The CDR3 reads CASCCDPGVAYNEQFF. The CDR3 coding sequence is TGTGCCAGCTGCTGTGATCCGGGAGTCGCCTACAATGAGCAGTTCTTC.

The rearrangement joins TRBV7-2 to TRBJ1-2; no clear D gene. Germline V gene lookup returns CDR1 SGHTA and CDR2 FQGNSA. There are 15 residues in the CDR3. V lost 8 bases, J lost 0 bases, and 16 bases lay in between. CDR3 in amino acids: CASGKDGGANYGYTF. CDR3 sequence (DNA): TGTGCCAGCGGTAAAGACGGAGGAGCTAACTATGGCTACACCTTC.

The J gene is TRBJ1-2, the V gene TRBV5-1; the D is unclear. Germline CDR1 SGHRS, CDR2 YFSETQ. V lost 0 bases and J lost 5, with 11 bases in between. The CDR3 contains 14 residues. In DNA, the CDR3 is TGCGCCAGCAGCTTGGCCGAACCCTATTATGGCTACACCTTC. Translating gives CASSLAEPYYGYTF.

The CDR3 region has the DNA TGTGCCAGCAGCTCCTTATCAGGAGGTAGCAATCAGCCCCAGCATTTT. This encodes CASSSLSGGSNQPQHF. The genes are TRBV14 and TRBJ1-5; D remains unclear. Germline values: CDR1 SGHDN, CDR2 FVKESK. The CDR3 loop spans 16 amino acids. Trimming removed 5 bases at V and 0 bases at J, with 14 bases between.

The rearrangement uses TRBV10-3 and TRBJ1-1, with 7 bases aligning to TRBD1. CDR3 size: 18 residues. Germline trimming cut 5 bases from V and 0 bases from J; bases unmatched to any gene: 15. Looked up from germline, CDR1 is ENHRY and CDR2 is SYGVKD. The CDR3 region is CAISQFPPGQRLNTEAFF. The CDR3 region has the DNA TGTGCCATCAGTCAGTTTCCGCCGGGACAGAGATTGAACACTGAAGCTTTCTTT.

This clone came up once. The chain carries TRBV6-5 and TRBJ1-1; D is unresolved. The germline V gene encodes CDR1 MNHEY and CDR2 SVGAGI. This CDR3 comprises 15 residues. V lost 0 bases and J 1 base, leaving 9 bases between the germline ends. The CDR3 DNA reads TGTGCCAGCAGTTACTCGATAGGAGGGAACACTGAAGCTTTCTTT. Translating gives CASSYSIGGNTEAFF.

This sequence joins TRBV2 and TRBJ2-6, with 7 bases that match TRBD1. V was pared by 10 bases and J by 4 bases, with 7 bases of the junction left unmatched. The CDR3 is 14 residues long. The germline V gene has CDR1 SNHLY and CDR2 FYNNEI. The CDR3 bases are TGTGCCATGGAAACAGGGGTCGGGGCCAACGTCCTGACTTTC. Amino acid sequence: CAMETGVGANVLTF.

This clone is medium-sized (0.01 to 0.1%) by share. The gene calls are TRBV6-1 and TRBJ2-3; TRBD2 matches at 10 bases. The V gene end was trimmed by 2 bases and the J gene end by 0 bases; junction bases not matched to a gene: 2. Germline V gene sequence: CDR1 MNHNS, CDR2 SASEGT. The CDR3 spans 16 residues. Here the CDR3 reads CASSELAGASTDTQYF. The CDR3 coding sequence is TGTGCCAGCAGTGAACTAGCGGGGGCTAGCACAGATACGCAGTATTTT.

The rearrangement joins TRBV18 to TRBJ1-1; TRBD1 matches 7 bases. Germline V gene sequence: CDR1 KGHSH, CDR2 LQKENI. The length of the CDR3 is 15 residues. V lost 3 bases, J lost 2 bases, and 6 bases stayed unmatched. CDR3 loop: CASSPGTAVNTEAFF. For the CDR3, the DNA is TGTGCCAGCTCACCGGGGACAGCAGTAAACACTGAAGCTTTCTTT. Together with reference TRBV18 and TRBJ1-1, the CDR3 gives the full variable domain: NAGVMQNPRHLVRRRGQEARLRCSPMKGHSHVYWYRQLPEEGLKFMVYLQKENIIDESGMPKERFSAEFPKEGPSILRIQQVVRGDSAAYFCASSPGTAVNTEAFFGQGTRLTVV.

The chain joins TRBV5-1 to TRBJ2-7; possibly TRBD1 for D (5 bases). The germline gives CDR1 SGHRS, CDR2 YFSETQ. V was trimmed by 0 bases and J by 0 bases, leaving 13 bases between them. The CDR3 runs to 16 residues. The CDR3 DNA reads TGCGCCAGCAGCTTGGCCGGACAATCGTCCTCCTACGAGCAGTACTTC. It specifies CASSLAGQSSSYEQYF.

The rearrangement links TRBV28 to TRBJ2-2; 13 nucleotides match TRBD2. V gave up 4 bases and J gave up 6 bases; unmatched junction bases: 8. The CDR3 is 17 amino acids. Germline V gene sequence: CDR1 MDHEN, CDR2 SYDVKM. CDR3 in DNA: TGTGCCAGCAGTTCCTGGACTAGCGGGAGTTGGGCCGGGGAGCTGTTTTTT. Translation: CASSSWTSGSWAGELFF.

CDR3 nucleotide sequence: TGCGCCAGCAGCTTGACGGGGACAGACCCCCTGGGCTACACCTTC. Translating gives CASSLTGTDPLGYTF. The rearrangement links TRBV5-1 to TRBJ1-2, with TRBD1 identical over 7 bases. Per germline, CDR1 SGHRS and CDR2 YFSETQ. CDR3 length equals 15 residues. The trim removed 1 base at V and 8 bases at J, leaving 11 bases unmatched.

This clone was seen a few times. The chain joins TRBV30 to TRBJ1-1, with a weak D call TRBD1 (6 bases). The CDR3 is 13 amino acids. Germline values: CDR1 GTSNPN, CDR2 SVGIG (reference sequence). V lost 4 bases and J lost 1, with 10 bases in between. CDR3 coding DNA: TGTGCCTGGACCATGGGACAGAACACTGAAGCTTTCTTT. This encodes CAWTMGQNTEAFF. Complete variable domain (other parts from reference TRBV30 and TRBJ1-1): SQTIHQWPATLVQPVGSPLSLECTVEGTSNPNLYWYRQAAGRGLQLLFYSVGIGQISSEVPQNLSASRPQDRQFILSSKKLLLSDSGFYLCAWTMGQNTEAFFGQGTRLTVV.

This chain links TRBV27 with TRBJ2-7, with 10 bases matching TRBD1. The CDR3 loop spans 15 amino acids. J was trimmed by 2 bases and V by 2 bases; bases with no gene match: 3. In germline, CDR1 is MNHEY, CDR2 SMNVEV (reference sequence). Written as DNA, the CDR3 is TGTGCCAGCAGTTTACGTGGGACAGGGGCCTACGAGCAGTACTTC. Amino acid sequence: CASSLRGTGAYEQYF.

This sequence joins TRBV10-3 and TRBJ1-2; D gene unclear. This CDR3 contains 16 residues. Germline-derived CDR1 and CDR2 are ENHRY and SYGVKD. The germline V and J ends were trimmed by 2 bases and 3 bases, with 16 bases remaining between them. The CDR3 sequence is CAISEPTTHIDYGYTF. CDR3 bases: TGTGCCATCAGTGAGCCGACAACACACATTGACTATGGCTACACCTTC.

The chain uses TRBV29-1 and TRBJ2-1; 8 positions match TRBD1. Looked up from germline, CDR1 is SQVTM and CDR2 is ANQGSEA. The length of the CDR3 is 14 residues. With V trimmed by 5 bases and J by 8 bases, 11 bases remained unmatched. CDR3 sequence reads: CSVKQGESWDEQFF. CDR3 bases: TGCAGCGTTAAACAGGGGGAGTCTTGGGATGAGCAGTTCTTC.

The V and J genes are TRBV2 and TRBJ2-2; possibly TRBD2 for D (6 bases). The ends were cut back, 6 bases at V and 6 bases at J, with 26 bases in the middle. The germline V gene has CDR1 SNHLY and CDR2 FYNNEI. The CDR3 has 18 amino acids. The CDR3 sequence: CASSSKLSGSERAGELFF. The CDR3 DNA sequence: TGTGCCAGCAGCTCAAAGTTATCAGGGAGTGAGCGGGCCGGGGAGCTGTTTTTT. The variable domain in full, completed from reference TRBV2 and TRBJ2-2, reads EPEVTQTPSHQVTQMGQEVILRCVPISNHLYFYWYRQILGQKVEFLVSFYNNEISEKSEIFDDQFSVERPDGSNFTLKIRSTKLEDSAMYFCASSSKLSGSERAGELFFGEGSRLTVL.

This chain joins TRBV11-1 and TRBJ1-5; D is undetermined. Germline-derived CDR1 and CDR2 are SGHAT and FQDESV (reference sequence). CDR3 length: 13 residues. Deletions cut 1 base from V and 4 bases from J, with 5 bases between. CDR3 residues: CASSLEENQPQHF. CDR3 DNA sequence: TGTGCCAGCAGCTTAGAGGAGAATCAGCCCCAGCATTTT.

V usage is TRBV14 and J usage is TRBJ2-2, with D maybe TRBD2 (7 bases). This CDR3 contains 16 residues. The germline V gene encodes CDR1 SGHDN and CDR2 FVKESK. The ends were cut back, 3 bases at V and 6 bases at J, with 17 bases in the middle. The CDR3: CASSQKPGGRPGELFF. CDR3 in DNA: TGTGCCAGCAGCCAGAAGCCCGGGGGGCGCCCCGGGGAGCTGTTTTTT.

This chain joins TRBV28 and TRBJ1-1; tentatively, D is TRBD1 (6 bases). The germline V and J ends were trimmed by 2 bases and 3 bases, with 13 bases remaining between them. Germline lookup yields CDR1 MDHEN and CDR2 SYDVKM. The CDR3 length is 15 residues. The CDR3 bases are TGTGCCAGCAGTTTACCCCGGGGGGCGGACACTGAAGCTTTCTTT. This codes for CASSLPRGADTEAFF. The full variable domain, completed using reference TRBV28 and TRBJ1-1, is DVKVTQSSRYLVKRTGEKVFLECVQDMDHENMFWYRQDPGLGLRLIYFSYDVKMKEKGDIPEGYSVSREKKERFSLILESASTNQTSMYLCASSLPRGADTEAFFGQGTRLTVV.

The J gene is TRBJ2-1, the V gene TRBV19; 9 nucleotides line up with TRBD2. The CDR3 totals 17 residues. V dropped 1 base and J dropped 7; count of bases not matched to a gene: 11. Germline CDR1 LNHDA, CDR2 SQIVND (reference sequence). CDR3 sequence (DNA): TGTGCCAGTAGTATAGGCCTAGCGGGGAATTCGAGAAATGAGCAGTTCTTC. The encoded protein is CASSIGLAGNSRNEQFF.

The chain is built from TRBV9 and TRBJ1-4; TRBD1 matches 7 bases. V was clipped by 2 bases and J by 13 bases; unmatched bases: 11. The CDR3 is 14 amino acids. The germline CDR1 and CDR2 sequences are SGDLS and YYNGEE. The CDR3 reads CASSVGQFRQALFF. The CDR3 coding sequence is TGTGCCAGCAGCGTGGGACAGTTTCGGCAGGCACTGTTTTTT. The full variable domain, its missing parts supplied by reference TRBV9 and TRBJ1-4, is DSGVTQTPKHLITATGQRVTLRCSPRSGDLSVYWYQQSLDQGLQFLIQYYNGEERAKGNILERFSAQQFPDLHSELNLSSLELGDSALYFCASSVGQFRQALFFGSGTQLSVL.